The 15 T cell receptor beta chains presented below share a single source sample, sequenced in a study of blood T cell repertoires in COVID-19. Produced via immunoSEQ multiplex PCR; TCRdb's table is partial and in-frame only. This sample has hundreds of thousands of clones, with roughly 85% found just once. Sequences were obtained from PBMCs or T cells enriched from blood (not recorded which). Every receptor here comes from a man aged 40-49 years who had recovered from COVID-19.

This clone was seen more than once but under ten times. This chain links TRBV18 with TRBJ2-7; TRBD1 agrees at 7 bases. The CDR3 is made up of 13 amino acids. Trimming cost V 3 bases and J 5 bases; bases outside gene matches: 4. Looked up from germline, CDR1 is KGHSH and CDR2 is LQKENI. For the CDR3, the DNA is TGTGCCAGCTCACCCGTAACAGGGGACGAGCAGTACTTC. This translates into CASSPVTGDEQYF.

The CDR3 loop is CASSQGLAGLSSREQFF. The CDR3 DNA reads as TGTGCCAGCAGCCAGGGACTAGCGGGACTCAGCTCCCGAGAGCAGTTCTTC. The gene calls are TRBV13 and TRBJ2-1, with 13 nucleotides matching TRBD2. V lost 5 bases to trimming and J lost 10 bases; unmatched junction nucleotides: 14. This CDR3 has 17 residues. Germline V gene sequence: CDR1 PRHDT, CDR2 FYEKMQ (reference sequence).

This clone has just one count. The junction shows a germline mismatch at one end, possibly a read error. The gene calls are TRBV20-1 and TRBJ1-1, with 7 bases that match TRBD1. The CDR3 extends over 11 amino acids. Looked up from germline, CDR1 is DFQATT and CDR2 is SNEGSKA (reference sequence). CDR3 in DNA: TGCAGTGCTAGAGAAGGGGGCCGTGGGCTCTTT. This translates into CSAREGGRGLF.

This clone was seen just once. This sequence joins TRBV7-9 and TRBJ1-2; 8 nucleotides agree with TRBD1. V lost 5 bases, J lost 4 bases, and 12 bases stayed unmatched. Looked up from germline, CDR1 is SEHNR and CDR2 is FQNEAQ (reference sequence). This CDR3 contains 16 residues. The CDR3 DNA sequence: TGTGCCAGCAGCCCAATCCGATTCGACAGGGGCTATGGCTACACCTTC. Translated, it gives CASSPIRFDRGYGYTF.

This rearrangement joins TRBV5-1 to TRBJ2-3; the D is unclear. This CDR3 spans 13 amino acids. CDR1 SGHRS and CDR2 YFSETQ come from the germline V gene. Trimming pared 0 bases from V and 4 bases from J, leaving 6 bases between. In DNA, the CDR3 is TGCGCCAGCAGCTTGGACGGTTCAGATACGCAGTATTTT. Translating gives CASSLDGSDTQYF.

Here the CDR3 reads CASSTRGLVYGYTF. The CDR3 DNA follows: TGTGCCAGCAGCACCAGGGGGCTGGTCTATGGCTACACCTTC. The chain links TRBV27 to TRBJ1-2, with 8 bases fitting TRBD1. The V segment lost 6 bases and the J segment 4 bases; nucleotides outside the gene matches: 7. This CDR3 is 14 amino acids long. The germline V gene encodes CDR1 MNHEY and CDR2 SMNVEV (reference sequence).

The V gene is TRBV3-1 (or the pseudogene TRBV3-2), the J gene TRBJ2-7, with D unclear. Germline CDR1 LGHDT, CDR2 YNNKEL (reference sequence). The CDR3 is 11 residues long. V was trimmed by 8 bases and J by 4 bases, leaving 9 bases between them. In nucleotides, the CDR3 is TGTGCCAGCGATGGCGGTTACGAGCAGTACTTC. Protein sequence: CASDGGYEQYF.

This chain links TRBV19 with TRBJ2-3; 12 bases fit TRBD2. Germline trimming cut 6 bases from V and 2 bases from J; bases unmatched to any gene: 15. Germline loops: CDR1 LNHDA, CDR2 SQIVND (reference sequence). CDR3 size: 19 residues. In DNA form, the CDR3 reads TGTGCCAGTAGCGCCGATGGGCTAGCGGGAGGGCCGTACACAGATACGCAGTATTTT. Its translation is CASSADGLAGGPYTDTQYF.

This chain links TRBV6-2 or TRBV6-3 with TRBJ2-7, with D possibly being TRBD2 (6 bases). Germline CDR1 and CDR2: MNHEY and SVGEGT. The ends were cut back, 5 bases at V and 2 bases at J, with 22 bases in the middle. The CDR3 contains 17 residues. CDR3 DNA: TGTGCCAGCAGTCTGAACTCCCCATCGCGGGGACCCTACGAGCAGTACTTC. It specifies CASSLNSPSRGPYEQYF.

The chain couples TRBV4-1 to TRBJ1-5; 9 bases align to TRBD1. V dropped 4 bases and J dropped 5; count of bases not matched to a gene: 9. The CDR3 has 16 amino acids. Germline-derived CDR1 and CDR2 are MGHRA and YSYEKL. CDR3 sequence reads: CASSPTGTGRDQPQHF. In nucleotides, the CDR3 is TGCGCCAGCAGCCCAACCGGGACAGGGAGGGATCAGCCCCAGCATTTT.

CDR3 coding DNA: TGTGCCAGCAGCTTAGGGTCGGACAGGGGGTTCGGGGCCAACGTCCTGACTTTC. Its protein product is CASSLGSDRGFGANVLTF. This chain uses TRBV7-9 with TRBJ2-6; 10 bases are a match to TRBD1. Germline lookup yields CDR1 SEHNR and CDR2 FQNEAQ (reference sequence). This CDR3 is 18 amino acids long. V was clipped by 1 base and J by 4 bases; unmatched bases: 7.

The chain couples TRBV2 to TRBJ1-1; D perhaps matches TRBD1 (5 bases). Germline lookup yields CDR1 SNHLY and CDR2 FYNNEI. CDR3 length equals 12 residues. V was pared by 7 bases and J by 11 bases, with 17 bases between. CDR3: CASNERTGLAFF. The CDR3 DNA is TGTGCCAGCAACGAACGCACAGGCCTGGCTTTCTTT.

The CDR3 bases are TGTGCCAGCAGCTTAGGGAGGACAGGGCGCTCCTACGAGCAGTACTTC. This translates into CASSLGRTGRSYEQYF. The chain uses TRBV7-2 and TRBJ2-7; 8 bases map to TRBD1. Looked up from germline, CDR1 is SGHTA and CDR2 is FQGNSA. CDR3 length equals 16 residues. V was clipped by 1 base and J by 0 bases; unmatched bases: 5.

This rearrangement joins TRBV6-5 to TRBJ1-3; weak D call: TRBD1 (5 bases). Germline loops: CDR1 MNHEY, CDR2 SVGAGI. The CDR3 runs 13 residues. V was clipped by 10 bases and J by 4 bases, with 14 bases between them. The CDR3 region has the DNA TGTGCCACCCATGGGGGGTTCGGAAACACCATATATTTT. This sequence encodes CATHGGFGNTIYF.

The gene calls are TRBV7-2 and TRBJ1-2, with a weak D call TRBD1 (6 bases). Germline V gene sequence: CDR1 SGHTA, CDR2 FQGNSA. The CDR3 covers 14 residues. The germline V and J ends were trimmed by 2 bases and 3 bases, with 10 bases remaining between them. The CDR3 loop is CASSLQGSYYGYTF. CDR3 nucleotides: TGTGCCAGCAGCTTACAGGGGTCCTACTATGGCTACACCTTC.